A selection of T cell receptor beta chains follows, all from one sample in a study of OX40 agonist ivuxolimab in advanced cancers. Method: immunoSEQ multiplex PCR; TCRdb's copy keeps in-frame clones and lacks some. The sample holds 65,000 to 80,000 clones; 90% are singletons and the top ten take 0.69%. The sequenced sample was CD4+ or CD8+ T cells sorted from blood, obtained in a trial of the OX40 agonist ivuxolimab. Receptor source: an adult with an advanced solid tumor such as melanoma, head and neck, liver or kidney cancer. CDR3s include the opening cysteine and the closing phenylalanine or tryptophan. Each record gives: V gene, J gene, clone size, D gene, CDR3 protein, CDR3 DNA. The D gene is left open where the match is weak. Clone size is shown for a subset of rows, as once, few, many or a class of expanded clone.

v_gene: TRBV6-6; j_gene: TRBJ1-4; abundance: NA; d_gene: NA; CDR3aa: CASYLAGTNEKLFF; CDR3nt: TGTGCCAGCTACCTCGCAGGGACTAATGAAAAACTGTTTTTT
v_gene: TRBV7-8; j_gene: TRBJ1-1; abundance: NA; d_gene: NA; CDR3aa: CASTRGAASRRITEAFF; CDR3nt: TGTGCCAGCACCCGGGGCGCTGCTTCAAGGAGGATCACTGAAGCTTTCTTT
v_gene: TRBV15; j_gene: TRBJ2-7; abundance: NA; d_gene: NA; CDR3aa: CATSRAGQIGEQYF; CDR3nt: TGTGCCACCAGCAGAGCTGGCCAGATAGGCGAGCAGTACTTC
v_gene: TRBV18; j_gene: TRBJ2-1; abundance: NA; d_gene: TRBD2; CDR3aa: CASSVAGGRNEQFF; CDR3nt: TGTGCCAGCTCCGTAGCGGGAGGTCGAAATGAGCAGTTCTTC
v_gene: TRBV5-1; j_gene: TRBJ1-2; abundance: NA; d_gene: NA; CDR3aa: CASSSTDSYGYTF; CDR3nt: TGCGCCAGCAGCTCCACAGACAGCTATGGCTACACCTTC
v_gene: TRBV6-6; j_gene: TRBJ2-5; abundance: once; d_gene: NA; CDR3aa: CASSLRLQETQYF; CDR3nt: TGTGCCAGCAGTTTACGGCTGCAAGAGACCCAGTACTTC
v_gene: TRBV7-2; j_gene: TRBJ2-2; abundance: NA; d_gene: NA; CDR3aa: CASSLVTGMNTGELFF; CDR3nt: TGTGCCAGCAGCTTAGTCACGGGAATGAACACCGGGGAGCTGTTTTTT
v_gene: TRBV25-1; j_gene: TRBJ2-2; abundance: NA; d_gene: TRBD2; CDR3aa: CASSDWSSGGGTGELFF; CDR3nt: TGTGCCAGCAGTGACTGGTCTAGCGGGGGAGGGACCGGGGAGCTGTTTTTT
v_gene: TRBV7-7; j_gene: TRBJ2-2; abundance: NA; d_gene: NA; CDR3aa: CASSPDHITGELFF; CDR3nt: TGTGCTAGCAGCCCCGACCATATAACCGGGGAGCTGTTTTTT
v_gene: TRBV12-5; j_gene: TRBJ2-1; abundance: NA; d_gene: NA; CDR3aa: CASGLTYSEQFF; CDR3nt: TGTGCTAGTGGTTTGACATATTCTGAGCAGTTCTTC
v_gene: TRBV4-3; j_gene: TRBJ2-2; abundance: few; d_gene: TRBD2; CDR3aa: CASRRLGRSGELFF; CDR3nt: TGCGCCAGCAGGCGGCTCGGGAGGTCAGGGGAGCTGTTTTTT
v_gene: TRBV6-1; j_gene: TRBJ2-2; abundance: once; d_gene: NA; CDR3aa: CASSELQGPGELFF; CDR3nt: TGTGCCAGCAGTGAACTACAGGGACCCGGGGAGCTGTTTTTT
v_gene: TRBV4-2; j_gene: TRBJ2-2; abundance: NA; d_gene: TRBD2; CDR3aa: CASSQESGGPPTGELFF; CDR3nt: TGTGCCAGCAGCCAAGAGTCGGGAGGGCCCCCCACCGGGGAGCTGTTTTTT
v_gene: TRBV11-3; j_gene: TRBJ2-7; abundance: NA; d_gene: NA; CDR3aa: CASSPGAGNYEQYF; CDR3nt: TGTGCCAGCAGCCCAGGGGCAGGGAACTACGAGCAGTACTTC
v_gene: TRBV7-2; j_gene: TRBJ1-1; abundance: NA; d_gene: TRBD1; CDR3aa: CASSLQGAGTEAFF; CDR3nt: TGTGCCAGCAGCTTGCAGGGGGCGGGGACTGAAGCTTTCTTT